In this sample, the clone carrying this TCR beta chain turned up many times. From the 5' RACE reads, TCRdb called clonotypes with MiXCR, one entry per CDR3 protein. The data contain about 890,000 distinct CDR3 sequences, more than 9% of them singletons. These data originate in a study of identical twins. The germline gives CDR1 SEHNR, CDR2 FQNEAQ (reference sequence). The CDR3 totals 14 residues. Between the trimmed V and J ends, which lost 1 base and 4 bases, there was a span of 10 bases. Separately, the same data were catalogued under a study of yellow fever vaccine responses in identical twins. That work contributes: Reportedly, twins' vaccine T cell responses looked partly convergent and partly personalized.

Material: PBMCs. The TCR was taken from a woman aged 18-30 years in good health. The V gene is TRBV7-9, the J gene TRBJ1-2; perhaps TRBD1 as D (5 bases). CDR3 residues: CASSLDPTVYGYTF. The DNA for the CDR3 is TGTGCCAGCAGCTTAGACCCGACAGTCTATGGCTACACCTTC.